Listed here are 21 T cell receptor beta chains from one sample, sequenced in a study of cytomegalovirus exposure and HLA in healthy donors (dated by TCRdb to the late 2010s). The method behind the library was the immunoSEQ multiplex PCR assay. The multiplex PCR relied on a mix of 60 forward primers for TCR Vbeta segments and 13 reverse primers for TCR Jbeta segments. TCRdb carries this immuneACCESS record with in-frame sequences only. Its versions omit some clonotypes, under half of them owing to an unresolved V gene in the studies checked, with the rest unexplained. A total of about 200,000 clones appear in this sample, more than 75% of them only once. The ten largest clonotypes hold less than 3% of the sample. Sequencing used PBMCs. The receptor set was obtained from a middle-aged woman in good health and CMV-seronegative.

The V call is TRBV6-5, the J call TRBJ2-3; unclear D gene. CDR1 is MNHEY, CDR2 SVGAGI, per germline. The CDR3 contains 11 residues. With 2 bases removed from V and 5 bases from J, the gap between germline ends came to 2 bases. This chain's CDR3 is CASSYLDTQYF. The CDR3 DNA is TGTGCCAGCAGTTACCTAGATACGCAGTATTTT.

The V and J genes are TRBV30 and TRBJ2-3; D ambiguous. V lost 0 bases, J lost 2 bases, and 9 bases lay in between. The CDR3 extends over 14 amino acids. CDR1 and CDR2 from the germline V gene are GTSNPN and SVGIG (reference sequence). The chain's CDR3 is CAWSVRGFTDTQYF. The DNA for the CDR3 is TGTGCCTGGAGTGTCAGAGGATTCACAGATACGCAGTATTTT.

Only a few counts were recorded for this clone. This chain connects TRBV5-6 to TRBJ2-7; the D is unclear. Germline V gene sequence: CDR1 SGHDT, CDR2 YYEEEE. The V end was cut by 1 base, the J end by 3 bases, with 5 bases between. The CDR3 has 12 amino acids. The CDR3 bases are TGTGCCAGCAGCTTGAGCAACTACGAGCAGTACTTC. Its translation is CASSLSNYEQYF.

This chain links TRBV5-5 with TRBJ2-3; 10 nucleotides match TRBD2. J lost 4 bases, V lost 5 bases, and 10 bases had no gene match. CDR3 length: 16 residues. CDR1 is SGHKS and CDR2 is YYEKEE in the germline V gene (reference sequence). Here the CDR3 DNA reads TGTGCCAGCAGGCAATCTAGCGGGAGTTGGGCAGATACGCAGTATTTT. Encoded protein: CASRQSSGSWADTQYF. The full variable domain, with the rest looked up from reference TRBV5-5 and TRBJ2-3, is DAGVTQSPTHLIKTRGQQVTLRCSPISGHKSVSWYQQVLGQGPQFIFQYYEKEERGRGNFPDRFSARQFPNYSSELNVNALLLGDSALYLCASRQSSGSWADTQYFGPGTRLTVL.

This clone was observed once. The chain carries TRBV25-1 and TRBJ1-2; a weak D match, TRBD1 (6 bases). Germline loops: CDR1 MGHDK, CDR2 SYGVNS. CDR3 size: 13 residues. The V gene lost 10 bases and the J gene lost 2 bases, with 14 bases spanning the gap. The CDR3 loop reads CATTDSLNYGYTF. DNA of the CDR3: TGTGCCACCACGGACAGCCTGAACTATGGCTACACCTTC.

This sequence joins TRBV7-9 and TRBJ1-1; D possibly corresponds to TRBD1 (5 bases). The CDR3 has 13 amino acids. From germline, CDR1 is SEHNR and CDR2 FQNEAQ (reference sequence). The germline V and J ends were trimmed by 7 bases and 7 bases, with 16 bases remaining between them. As DNA, the CDR3 is TGTGCCAGCACCCCCATGAACAGGCGTGAAGCTTTCTTT. Its protein is CASTPMNRREAFF.

This sequence joins TRBV5-1 and TRBJ2-1; D not certain. The CDR3 loop spans 13 amino acids. Deletions cut 4 bases from V and 8 bases from J, with 13 bases between. Germline V gives CDR1 SGHRS, CDR2 YFSETQ. CDR3 sequence: CASSRHLSDEQFF. The CDR3 DNA follows: TGCGCCAGCAGCCGACATCTATCCGATGAGCAGTTCTTC.

This chain uses TRBV9 with TRBJ2-3, with 10 nucleotides matching TRBD2. CDR3 size: 16 residues. In germline, CDR1 is SGDLS, CDR2 YYNGEE. V lost 0 bases, J lost 6 bases, and 7 bases stayed unmatched. The CDR3 region has the DNA TGTGCCAGCAGCGTAGAAGCGGGAGGGCCAGTCGATACGCAGTATTTT. The encoded protein is CASSVEAGGPVDTQYF.

The genes are TRBV2 and TRBJ1-5; D unclear. The CDR3 is made up of 14 amino acids. Germline V gene sequence: CDR1 SNHLY, CDR2 FYNNEI. Trimming took off 6 bases at V and 7 bases at J, with 16 bases between the two ends. CDR3 protein: CASSRTLLYQPQHF. The CDR3 DNA reads TGTGCCAGCAGCCGAACCTTACTATACCAGCCCCAGCATTTT.

V and J are TRBV4-1 and TRBJ1-3; D remains ambiguous. The CDR3 runs 15 residues. The V and J ends lost 2 bases and 6 bases respectively, with 14 bases between them. Germline CDR1 and CDR2: MGHRA and YSYEKL. The CDR3 spells CASSQFQALQNTIYF. The DNA for the CDR3 is TGCGCCAGCAGCCAATTCCAGGCCTTACAAAACACCATATATTTT.

This chain joins TRBV19 and TRBJ2-1; 7 nucleotides match TRBD2. The ends lost 5 bases at V and 11 bases at J; junction bases unmatched: 12. The CDR3 runs 14 residues. The germline V gene encodes CDR1 LNHDA and CDR2 SQIVND (reference sequence). CDR3: CASSRGSRDDKQFF. The CDR3 bases are TGTGCCAGTAGTCGCGGGAGCAGGGACGATAAGCAGTTCTTC.

The chain couples TRBV2 to TRBJ1-2, with D maybe TRBD1 (6 bases). The germline gives CDR1 SNHLY, CDR2 FYNNEI. The CDR3 sequence is 15 residues long. Trimming took off 7 bases at V and 3 bases at J, with 18 bases between the two ends. The CDR3 spells CASILFRGGDYGYTF. CDR3 DNA sequence: TGTGCCAGCATTCTTTTTAGAGGGGGTGACTATGGCTACACCTTC.

V usage is TRBV4-2 and J usage is TRBJ2-5; 7 bases align to TRBD1. Germline assignment: CDR1 LGHNA and CDR2 YNFKEQ. V was pared by 1 base and J by 6 bases, with 11 bases of the junction left unmatched. This CDR3 has 16 residues. The CDR3 reads CASSQGAGGEGQTQYF. The CDR3 DNA reads TGTGCCAGCAGCCAAGGGGCAGGGGGAGAAGGACAGACCCAGTACTTC.

The chain combines TRBV5-8 with TRBJ1-2; D gene unclear. Trimming left V 10 bases short and J 4 bases short, with 17 bases between. The length of the CDR3 is 13 residues. Germline CDR1 reads SGHTS; CDR2 reads YDEGEE. CDR3 residues: CAGDTRAGYGYTF. CDR3 DNA sequence: TGTGCCGGCGACACCCGTGCGGGCTATGGCTACACCTTC.

The V and J genes are TRBV19 and TRBJ1-5, with TRBD1 matching over 8 bases. The CDR3 totals 15 residues. Germline values: CDR1 LNHDA, CDR2 SQIVND (reference sequence). V shed 8 bases and J 4 bases; nucleotides not matched to a gene: 10. The CDR3 DNA reads TGTGCCAGTGGAGGAAGGACAGGGCAAAATCAGCCCCAGCATTTT. Its translation is CASGGRTGQNQPQHF.

This chain joins TRBV7-8 and TRBJ2-1, with TRBD2 identical over 8 bases. In germline, CDR1 is SGHVS, CDR2 FQNEAQ. The CDR3 consists of 17 residues. Trimming took 5 bases from V and 4 from J; bases not matched to a gene: 13. For the CDR3, the DNA is TGTGCCAGCAGCCCCAAGATTAGCGGGAATCTATACAATGAGCAGTTCTTC. It is translated as CASSPKISGNLYNEQFF.

The rearrangement joins TRBV9 to TRBJ1-2, with D unclear. Germline CDR1 reads SGDLS; CDR2 reads YYNGEE. The CDR3 spans 13 residues. V shed 0 bases and J shed 8 bases, with 11 bases lying between them. CDR3 residues: CASSVEDREGYTF. The CDR3 DNA follows: TGTGCCAGCAGCGTAGAAGATCGGGAGGGCTACACCTTC.

This clone was seen once. The chain is built from TRBV7-9 and TRBJ1-4; D remains ambiguous. V lost 3 bases and J 10 bases, leaving 18 bases between the germline ends. The germline V gene encodes CDR1 SEHNR and CDR2 FQNEAQ (reference sequence). This CDR3 comprises 15 residues. The CDR3 DNA is TGTGCCAGCAGCTTGCTGGGAGAAGTGATGGGAAAACTGTTTTTT. This translates into CASSLLGEVMGKLFF.

The gene calls are TRBV5-1 and TRBJ2-5; D not resolved. Germline lookup yields CDR1 SGHRS and CDR2 YFSETQ. Trimming shortened V by 0 bases and J by 5 bases, and 5 bases separated the two germline ends. The CDR3 totals 12 residues. In nucleotides, the CDR3 is TGCGCCAGCAGCTTGGACCGGGAGACCCAGTACTTC. The encoded protein is CASSLDRETQYF.

This sequence joins TRBV30 and TRBJ2-5; D is possibly TRBD1 (6 bases). The CDR3 loop spans 15 amino acids. The germline V gene encodes CDR1 GTSNPN and CDR2 SVGIG (reference sequence). Trimming took off 2 bases at V and 5 bases at J, with 18 bases between the two ends. CDR3 sequence (DNA): TGTGCCTGGAGTACGGGGACAAACCCAGGGGAGACCCAGTACTTC. This sequence encodes CAWSTGTNPGETQYF.

The rearrangement joins TRBV19 to TRBJ2-7; TRBD2 matches 13 bases. This CDR3 spans 15 amino acids. V was clipped by 4 bases and J by 3 bases; unmatched bases: 3. Germline CDR1 LNHDA, CDR2 SQIVND (reference sequence). CDR3 bases: TGTGCCAGTAGTACCAGGACTAGCGGGGGCTACGAGCAGTACTTC. Translated: CASSTRTSGGYEQYF.